This T cell receptor (beta chain) is drawn from a study of OX40 agonist ivuxolimab in advanced cancers. Regarding the study as a whole: The CD4+ and CD8+ T cells in the blood had expanded clonally by week 6 at 0.1 to 3.0 mg/kg. Expanded clones were, on average, more numerous among CD8+ T cells than CD4+. Expanded peripheral T-cell antigen specificity went undetermined.

Only in-frame clones appear in the TCRdb table, and some are missing; sequencing was by immunoSEQ multiplex PCR. The sample yields 79,000 or so clones, roughly 89% seen once. As for this clone: The target antigen is unknown.

At cycle 4 day 1, cycle 7 day 1, and baseline, blood was sampled. The junction had 7 bases not matched to a gene; V was cut back by 4 bases and J by 4 bases. The germline CDR1 and CDR2 sequences are SGHRS and YFSETQ. This CDR3 has 15 amino acids. The receptor's source is an adult with an advanced solid tumor such as melanoma, head and neck, liver or kidney cancer. The chain recombines TRBV5-1 with TRBJ1-4, with 7 positions matching TRBD1. The material sequenced was CD4+ or CD8+ T cells sorted from blood, taken in a trial of the OX40 agonist ivuxolimab. The CDR3 DNA reads as TGCGCCAGCAGCATGCAGGGGGTGGATAATGAAAAACTGTTTTTT. It encodes CASSMQGVDNEKLFF.